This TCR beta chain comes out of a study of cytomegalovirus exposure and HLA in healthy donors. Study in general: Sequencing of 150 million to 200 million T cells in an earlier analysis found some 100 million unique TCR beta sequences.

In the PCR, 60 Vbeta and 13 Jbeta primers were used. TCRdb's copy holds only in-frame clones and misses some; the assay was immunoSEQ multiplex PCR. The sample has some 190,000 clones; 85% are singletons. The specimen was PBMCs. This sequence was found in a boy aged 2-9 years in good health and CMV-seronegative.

In DNA form, the CDR3 reads TGTGCCAGCAGCTTAACCCCCACGGGAGGGGAGACCCAGTACTTC. Translating it yields CASSLTPTGGETQYF. V usage is TRBV7-9 and J usage is TRBJ2-5; 8 bases align to TRBD2. The CDR3 runs 15 residues. Germline trimming cut 2 bases from V and 5 bases from J; bases unmatched to any gene: 7. The germline CDR1 and CDR2 sequences are SEHNR and FQNEAQ (reference sequence).